This TCR beta chain is from a study of blood T cell repertoires in COVID-19. As handled by the study authors: The authors estimated nucleated cell counts from reference gene primer amplification. Profiling relied on immunoSEQ multiplex PCR, and the TCRdb table lists in-frame clones only, not all of them. Clonal size and the V and J genes are those of that table, whereas D and trimming came from the DNA. The sample lists tens of thousands of clones, just under 90% occurring once. CDR3 length: 18 residues. The germline V gene encodes CDR1 KGHSH and CDR2 LQKENI. V gave up 2 bases and J gave up 0 bases; unmatched junction bases: 10.

The chain couples TRBV18 to TRBJ1-3; 7 bases line up with TRBD1. The TCR was taken from a human donor with active COVID-19. The donor label of this sample is uncertain. Sequencing used peripheral blood. The CDR3, as DNA: TGTGCCAGCTCACCATTCAAGCCCAGGGGGAACTCTGGAAACACCATATATTTT. Its translation: CASSPFKPRGNSGNTIYF.